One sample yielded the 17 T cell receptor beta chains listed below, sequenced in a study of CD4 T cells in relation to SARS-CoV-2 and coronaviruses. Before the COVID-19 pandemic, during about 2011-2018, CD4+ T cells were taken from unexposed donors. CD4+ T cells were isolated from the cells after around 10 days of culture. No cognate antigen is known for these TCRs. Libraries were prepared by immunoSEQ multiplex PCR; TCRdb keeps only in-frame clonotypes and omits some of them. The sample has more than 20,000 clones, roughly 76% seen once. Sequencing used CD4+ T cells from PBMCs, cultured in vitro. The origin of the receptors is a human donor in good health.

CDR3 sequence (DNA): TGTGCCAGCACAGGGACATATACTGAAAAACTGTTTTTT. This gives the protein CASTGTYTEKLFF. This rearrangement joins TRBV25-1 to TRBJ1-4; tentative D call: TRBD1 (6 bases). Germline-derived CDR1 and CDR2 are MGHDK and SYGVNS. The CDR3 covers 13 residues. V lost 7 bases, J lost 7 bases, and 13 bases lay in between.

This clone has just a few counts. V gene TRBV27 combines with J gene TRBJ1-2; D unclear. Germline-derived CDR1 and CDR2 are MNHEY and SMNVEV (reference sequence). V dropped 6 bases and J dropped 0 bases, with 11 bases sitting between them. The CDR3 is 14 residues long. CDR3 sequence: CASRPPGSNYGYTF. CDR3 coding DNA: TGTGCCAGCAGGCCCCCTGGGTCTAACTATGGCTACACCTTC.

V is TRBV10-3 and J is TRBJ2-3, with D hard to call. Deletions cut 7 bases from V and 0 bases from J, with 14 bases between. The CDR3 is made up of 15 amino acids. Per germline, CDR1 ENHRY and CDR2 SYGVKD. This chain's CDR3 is CAITKDGTSTDTQYF. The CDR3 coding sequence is TGTGCCATCACTAAGGACGGAACTAGCACAGATACGCAGTATTTT.

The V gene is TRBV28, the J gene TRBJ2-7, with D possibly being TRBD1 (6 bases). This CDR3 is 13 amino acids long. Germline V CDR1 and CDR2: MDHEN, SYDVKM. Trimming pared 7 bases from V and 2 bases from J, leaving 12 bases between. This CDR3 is CASNPQGTYEQYF. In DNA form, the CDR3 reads TGTGCCAGCAATCCCCAGGGGACCTACGAGCAGTACTTC.

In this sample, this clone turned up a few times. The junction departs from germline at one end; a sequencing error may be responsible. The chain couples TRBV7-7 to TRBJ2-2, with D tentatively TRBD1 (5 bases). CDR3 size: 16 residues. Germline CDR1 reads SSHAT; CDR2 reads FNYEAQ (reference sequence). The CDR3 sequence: CASSSGWGSNTGELFF. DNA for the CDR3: TGTGCTAGCAGCTCCGGGTGGGGCTCGAACACCGGGGAGCTGTTTTTT.

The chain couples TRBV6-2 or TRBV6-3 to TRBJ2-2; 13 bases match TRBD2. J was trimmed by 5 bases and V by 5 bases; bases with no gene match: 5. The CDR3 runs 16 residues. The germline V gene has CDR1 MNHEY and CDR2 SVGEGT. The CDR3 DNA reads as TGTGCCAGCAGTCCGTGGGGACTAGCGGGAACCGGGGAGCTGTTTTTT. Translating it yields CASSPWGLAGTGELFF.

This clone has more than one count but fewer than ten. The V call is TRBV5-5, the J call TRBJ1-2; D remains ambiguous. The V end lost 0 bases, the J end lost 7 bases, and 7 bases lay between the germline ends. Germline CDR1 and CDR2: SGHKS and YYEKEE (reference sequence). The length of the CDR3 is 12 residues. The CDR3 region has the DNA TGTGCCAGCAGCTTGGGCTTAGCTGGCTACACCTTC. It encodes CASSLGLAGYTF.

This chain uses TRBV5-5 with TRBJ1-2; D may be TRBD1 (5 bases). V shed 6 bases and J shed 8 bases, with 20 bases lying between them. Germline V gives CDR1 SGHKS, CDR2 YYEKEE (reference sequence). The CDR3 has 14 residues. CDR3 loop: CASNPRADWGGYTF. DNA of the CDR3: TGTGCCAGCAACCCTCGGGCGGACTGGGGGGGCTACACCTTC.

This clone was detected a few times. The CDR3 bases are TGTGCCAGCAGCCACGGAACAAATTCACCCCTCCACTTT. Translating gives CASSHGTNSPLHF. The chain joins TRBV4-2 to TRBJ1-6; D gene ambiguous. Trimming took off 3 bases at V and 7 bases at J, with 7 bases between the two ends. The CDR3 covers 13 residues. Germline CDR1 is LGHNA and CDR2 is YNFKEQ.

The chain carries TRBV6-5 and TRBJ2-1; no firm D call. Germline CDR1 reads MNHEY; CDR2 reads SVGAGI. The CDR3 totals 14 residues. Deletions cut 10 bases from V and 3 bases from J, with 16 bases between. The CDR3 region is CATLKSEGYNEQFF. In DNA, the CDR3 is TGTGCCACCCTCAAAAGCGAAGGCTACAATGAGCAGTTCTTC.

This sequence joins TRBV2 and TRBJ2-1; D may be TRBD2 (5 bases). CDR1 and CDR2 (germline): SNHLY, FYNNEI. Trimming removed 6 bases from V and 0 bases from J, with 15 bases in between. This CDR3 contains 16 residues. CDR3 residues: CASSPERSHSYNEQFF. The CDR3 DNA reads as TGTGCCAGCAGCCCTGAGCGGAGCCACTCCTACAATGAGCAGTTCTTC.

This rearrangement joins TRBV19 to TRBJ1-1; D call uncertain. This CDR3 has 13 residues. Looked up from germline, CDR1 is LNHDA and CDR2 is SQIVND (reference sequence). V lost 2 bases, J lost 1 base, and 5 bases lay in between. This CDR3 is CASSIRGNTEAFF. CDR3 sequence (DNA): TGTGCCAGTAGTATACGGGGGAACACTGAAGCTTTCTTT.

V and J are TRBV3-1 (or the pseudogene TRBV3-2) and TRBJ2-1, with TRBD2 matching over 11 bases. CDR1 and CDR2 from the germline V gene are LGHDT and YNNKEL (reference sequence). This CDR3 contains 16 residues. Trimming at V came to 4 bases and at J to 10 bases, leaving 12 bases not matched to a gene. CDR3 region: CASSPVGSGGAEEQFF. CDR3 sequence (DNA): TGTGCCAGCAGCCCTGTCGGTAGCGGGGGGGCCGAGGAGCAGTTCTTC.

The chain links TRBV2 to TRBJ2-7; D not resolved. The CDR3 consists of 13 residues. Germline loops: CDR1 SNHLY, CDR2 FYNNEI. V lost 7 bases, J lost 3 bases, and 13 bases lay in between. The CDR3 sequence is CASILEPHYEQYF. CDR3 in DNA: TGTGCCAGCATTCTTGAACCTCACTACGAGCAGTACTTC.

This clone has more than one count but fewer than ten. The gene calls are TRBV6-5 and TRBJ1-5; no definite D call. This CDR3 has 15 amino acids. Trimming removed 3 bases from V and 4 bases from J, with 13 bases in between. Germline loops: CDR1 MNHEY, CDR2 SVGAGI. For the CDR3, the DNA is TGTGCCAGCAGTTATCAGCAGGATCTAAATCAGCCCCAGCATTTT. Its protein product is CASSYQQDLNQPQHF.

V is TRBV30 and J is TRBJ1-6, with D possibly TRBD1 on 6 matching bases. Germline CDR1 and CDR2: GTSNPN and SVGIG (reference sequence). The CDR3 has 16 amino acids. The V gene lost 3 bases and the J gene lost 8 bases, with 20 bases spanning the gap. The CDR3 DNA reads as TGTGCCTGGAGGCTCTTCGGGGACATGGACCATTCACCCCTCCACTTT. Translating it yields CAWRLFGDMDHSPLHF.

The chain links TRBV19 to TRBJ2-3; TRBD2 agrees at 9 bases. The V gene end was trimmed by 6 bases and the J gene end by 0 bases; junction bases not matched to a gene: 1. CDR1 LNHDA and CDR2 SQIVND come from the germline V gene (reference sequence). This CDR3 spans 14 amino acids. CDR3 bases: TGTGCCAGTAGGCGGGAGGGTAGCACAGATACGCAGTATTTT. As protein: CASRREGSTDTQYF. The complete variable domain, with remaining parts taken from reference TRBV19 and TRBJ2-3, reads DGGITQSPKYLFRKEGQNVTLSCEQNLNHDAMYWYRQDPGQGLRLIYYSQIVNDFQKGDIAEGYSVSREKKESFPLTVTSAQKNPTAFYLCASRREGSTDTQYFGPGTRLTVL.